This T cell receptor (beta chain) was captured in a study of control samples from healthy donors and cancer patients. The table came from immunoSEQ multiplex PCR; TCRdb's copy has only in-frame clones and leaves some out. Of 100,000 to 150,000 clones in the sample, roughly 92% were seen once. The V gene's germline CDR1 is MNHEY and CDR2 SMNVEV (reference sequence). The ends were cut back, 6 bases at V and 3 bases at J, with 15 bases in the middle. There are 15 residues in the CDR3. The TCR was taken from a man between 18 and 35 years old in good health. The sample taken for sequencing was blood. This chain links TRBV27 with TRBJ1-5, with D possibly matching TRBD1 (5 bases). The CDR3 loop is CASSPLGGPNQPQHF. The CDR3 DNA is TGTGCCAGCAGCCCCCTCGGGGGTCCCAATCAGCCCCAGCATTTT.